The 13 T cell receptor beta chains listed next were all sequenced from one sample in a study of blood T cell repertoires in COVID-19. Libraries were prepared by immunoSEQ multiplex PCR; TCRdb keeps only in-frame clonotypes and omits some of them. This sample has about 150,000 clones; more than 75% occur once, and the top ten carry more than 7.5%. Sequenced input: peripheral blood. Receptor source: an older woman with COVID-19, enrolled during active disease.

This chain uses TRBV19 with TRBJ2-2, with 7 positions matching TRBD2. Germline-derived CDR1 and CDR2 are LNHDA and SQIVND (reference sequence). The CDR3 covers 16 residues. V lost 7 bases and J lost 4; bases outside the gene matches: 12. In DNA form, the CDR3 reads TGTGCCAGTAACCCCCTCCGACTAGCCGGCACCGGGGAGCTGTTTTTT. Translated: CASNPLRLAGTGELFF.

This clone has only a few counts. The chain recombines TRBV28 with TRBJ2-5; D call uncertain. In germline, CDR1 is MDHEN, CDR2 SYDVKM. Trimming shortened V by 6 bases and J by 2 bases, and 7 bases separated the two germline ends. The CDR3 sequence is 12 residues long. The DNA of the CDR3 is TGTGCCAGCAGATACTCTCAAGAGACCCAGTACTTC. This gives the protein CASRYSQETQYF.

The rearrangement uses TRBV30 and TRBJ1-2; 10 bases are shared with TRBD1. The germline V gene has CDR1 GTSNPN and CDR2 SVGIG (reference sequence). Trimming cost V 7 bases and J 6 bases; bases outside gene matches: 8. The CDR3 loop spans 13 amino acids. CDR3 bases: TGTGCCTTGACCCGGGACAGGGGAAATGGCTACACCTTC. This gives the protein CALTRDRGNGYTF. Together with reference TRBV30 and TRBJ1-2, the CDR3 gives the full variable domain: SQTIHQWPATLVQPVGSPLSLECTVEGTSNPNLYWYRQAAGRGLQLLFYSVGIGQISSEVPQNLSASRPQDRQFILSSKKLLLSDSGFYLCALTRDRGNGYTFGSGTRLTVV.

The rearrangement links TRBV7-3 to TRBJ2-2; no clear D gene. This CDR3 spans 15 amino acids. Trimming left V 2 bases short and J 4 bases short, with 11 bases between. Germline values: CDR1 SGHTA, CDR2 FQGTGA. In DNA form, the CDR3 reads TGTGCCAGCAGCTTAGCCCCCTACTCCACCGGGGAGCTGTTTTTT. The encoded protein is CASSLAPYSTGELFF.

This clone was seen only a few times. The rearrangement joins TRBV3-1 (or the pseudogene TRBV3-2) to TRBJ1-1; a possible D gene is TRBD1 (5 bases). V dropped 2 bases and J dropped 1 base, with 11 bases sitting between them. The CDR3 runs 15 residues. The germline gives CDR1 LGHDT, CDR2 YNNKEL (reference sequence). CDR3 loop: CASSQNPGGNTEAFF. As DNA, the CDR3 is TGTGCCAGCAGCCAAAATCCCGGGGGGAACACTGAAGCTTTCTTT.

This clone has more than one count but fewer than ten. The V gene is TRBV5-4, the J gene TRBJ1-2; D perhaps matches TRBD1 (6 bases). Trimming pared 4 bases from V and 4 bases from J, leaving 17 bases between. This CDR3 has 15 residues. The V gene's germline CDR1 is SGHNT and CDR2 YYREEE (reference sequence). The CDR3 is CASSRAGATSYGYTF. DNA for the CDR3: TGTGCCAGCAGCCGCGCAGGGGCTACCTCCTATGGCTACACCTTC.

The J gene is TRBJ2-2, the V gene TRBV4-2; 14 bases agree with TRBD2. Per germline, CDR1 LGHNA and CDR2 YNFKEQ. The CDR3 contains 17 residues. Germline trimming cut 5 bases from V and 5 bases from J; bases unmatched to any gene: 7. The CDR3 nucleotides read TGTGCCAGCAGCTCGGGACTAGCGGGAGCACGGACCGGGGAGCTGTTTTTT. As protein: CASSSGLAGARTGELFF.

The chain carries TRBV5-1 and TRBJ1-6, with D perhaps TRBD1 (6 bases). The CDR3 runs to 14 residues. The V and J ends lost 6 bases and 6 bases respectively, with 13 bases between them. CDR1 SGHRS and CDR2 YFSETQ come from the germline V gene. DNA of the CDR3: TGCGCCAGCAAACAGGGTCCCTCTAATTCACCCCTCCACTTT. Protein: CASKQGPSNSPLHF. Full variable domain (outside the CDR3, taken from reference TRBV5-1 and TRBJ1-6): KAGVTQTPRYLIKTRGQQVTLSCSPISGHRSVSWYQQTPGQGLQFLFEYFSETQRNKGNFPGRFSGRQFSNSRSEMNVSTLELGDSALYLCASKQGPSNSPLHFGNGTRLTVT.

The CDR3 coding sequence is TGCGCCAGCAGCCAAGATCGTGGCGGGCAGGGCAATCAGCCCCAGCATTTT. Protein: CASSQDRGGQGNQPQHF. The chain recombines TRBV4-1 with TRBJ1-5, with D unresolved. V shed 0 bases and J shed 2 bases, with 14 bases lying between them. Germline CDR1 reads MGHRA; CDR2 reads YSYEKL. The CDR3 is 17 amino acids.

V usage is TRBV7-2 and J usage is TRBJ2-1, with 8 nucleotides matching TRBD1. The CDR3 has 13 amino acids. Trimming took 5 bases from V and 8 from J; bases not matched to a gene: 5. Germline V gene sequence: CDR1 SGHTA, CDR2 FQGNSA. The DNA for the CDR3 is TGTGCCAGCAGCATTGGACAGGGCTATGAGCAGTTCTTC. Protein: CASSIGQGYEQFF. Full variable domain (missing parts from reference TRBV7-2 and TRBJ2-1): GAGVSQSPSNKVTEKGKDVELRCDPISGHTALYWYRQSLGQGLEFLIYFQGNSAPDKSGLPSDRFSAERTGGSVSTLTIQRTQQEDSAVYLCASSIGQGYEQFFGPGTRLTVL.

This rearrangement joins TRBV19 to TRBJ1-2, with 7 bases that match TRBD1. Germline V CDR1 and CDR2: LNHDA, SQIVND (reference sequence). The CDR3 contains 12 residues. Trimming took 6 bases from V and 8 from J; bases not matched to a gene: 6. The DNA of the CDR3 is TGTGCCAGTAGAAAGACAGGGAAAGGCTACACCTTC. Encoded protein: CASRKTGKGYTF.

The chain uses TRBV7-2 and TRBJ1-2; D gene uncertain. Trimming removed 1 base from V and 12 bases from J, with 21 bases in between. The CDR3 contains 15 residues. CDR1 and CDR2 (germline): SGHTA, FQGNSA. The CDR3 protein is CASSLGVGLRGADTF. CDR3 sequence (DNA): TGTGCCAGCAGCTTAGGAGTGGGATTACGGGGAGCGGACACCTTC.

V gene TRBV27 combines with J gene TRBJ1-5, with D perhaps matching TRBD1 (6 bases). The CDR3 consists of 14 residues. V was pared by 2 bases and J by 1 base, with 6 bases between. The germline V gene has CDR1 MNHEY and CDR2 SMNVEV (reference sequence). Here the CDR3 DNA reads TGTGCCAGCAGTTTAAGGGGGAGCAATCAGCCCCAGCATTTT. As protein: CASSLRGSNQPQHF.